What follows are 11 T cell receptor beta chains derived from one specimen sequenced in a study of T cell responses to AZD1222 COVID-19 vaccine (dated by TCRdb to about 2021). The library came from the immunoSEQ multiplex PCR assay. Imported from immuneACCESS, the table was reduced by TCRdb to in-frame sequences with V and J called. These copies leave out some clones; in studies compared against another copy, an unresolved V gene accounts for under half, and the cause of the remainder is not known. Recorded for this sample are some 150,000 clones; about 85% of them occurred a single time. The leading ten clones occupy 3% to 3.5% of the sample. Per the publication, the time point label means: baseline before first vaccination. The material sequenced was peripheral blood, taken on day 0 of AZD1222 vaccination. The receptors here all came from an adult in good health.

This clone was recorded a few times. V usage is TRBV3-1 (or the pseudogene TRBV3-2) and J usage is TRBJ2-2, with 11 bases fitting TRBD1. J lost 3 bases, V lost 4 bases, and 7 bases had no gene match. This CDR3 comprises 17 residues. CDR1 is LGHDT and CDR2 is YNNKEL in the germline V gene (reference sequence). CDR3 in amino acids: CASSRNPGQGDTGELFF. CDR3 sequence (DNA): TGTGCCAGCAGCCGGAACCCGGGACAGGGGGACACCGGGGAGCTGTTTTTT.

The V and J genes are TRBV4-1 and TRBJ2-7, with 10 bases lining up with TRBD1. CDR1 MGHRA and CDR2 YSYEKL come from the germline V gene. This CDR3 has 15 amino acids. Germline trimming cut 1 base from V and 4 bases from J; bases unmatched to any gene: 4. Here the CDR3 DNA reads TGCGCCAGCAGCCAAGTAGACAGGGGGCTGTACGAGCAGTACTTC. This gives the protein CASSQVDRGLYEQYF.

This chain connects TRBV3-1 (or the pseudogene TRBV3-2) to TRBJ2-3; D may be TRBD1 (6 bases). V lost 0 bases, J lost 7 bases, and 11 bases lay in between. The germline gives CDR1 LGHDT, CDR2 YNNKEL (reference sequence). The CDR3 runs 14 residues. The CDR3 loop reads CASSQDRTVNTQYF. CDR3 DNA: TGTGCCAGCAGCCAAGATCGGACAGTCAATACGCAGTATTTT.

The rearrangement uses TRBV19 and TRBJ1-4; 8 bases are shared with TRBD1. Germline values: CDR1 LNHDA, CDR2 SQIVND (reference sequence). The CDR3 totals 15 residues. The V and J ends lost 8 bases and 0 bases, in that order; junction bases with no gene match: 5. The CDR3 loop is CASSTGEATNEKLFF. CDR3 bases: TGTGCCAGTTCGACAGGGGAGGCAACTAATGAAAAACTGTTTTTT.

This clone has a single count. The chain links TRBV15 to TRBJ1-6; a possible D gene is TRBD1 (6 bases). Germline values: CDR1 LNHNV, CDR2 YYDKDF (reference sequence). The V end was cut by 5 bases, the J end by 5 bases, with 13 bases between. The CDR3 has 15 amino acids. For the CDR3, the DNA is TGTGCCACCAGCGGCAGGGGTGGGAATAATTCACCCCTCCACTTT. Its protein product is CATSGRGGNNSPLHF.

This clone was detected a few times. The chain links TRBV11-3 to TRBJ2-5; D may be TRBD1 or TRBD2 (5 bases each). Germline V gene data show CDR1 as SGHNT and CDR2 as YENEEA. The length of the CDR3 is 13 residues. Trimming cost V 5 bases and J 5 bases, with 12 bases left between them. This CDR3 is CASSEGRVETQYF. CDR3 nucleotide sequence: TGTGCCAGCAGCGAGGGCAGGGTGGAGACCCAGTACTTC.

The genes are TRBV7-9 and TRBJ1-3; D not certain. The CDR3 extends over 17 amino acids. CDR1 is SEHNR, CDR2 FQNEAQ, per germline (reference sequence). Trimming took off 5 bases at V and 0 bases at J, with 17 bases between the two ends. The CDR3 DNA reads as TGTGCCAGCAGCCCCGGCGAGGGCACTACCTCTGGAAACACCATATATTTT. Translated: CASSPGEGTTSGNTIYF.

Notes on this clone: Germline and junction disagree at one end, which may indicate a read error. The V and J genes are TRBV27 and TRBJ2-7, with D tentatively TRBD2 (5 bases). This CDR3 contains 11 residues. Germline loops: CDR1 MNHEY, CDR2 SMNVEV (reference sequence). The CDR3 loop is CATQRGLRPNF. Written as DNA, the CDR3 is TGTGCCACCCAGCGCGGACTTAGGCCTAACTTC.

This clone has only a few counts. The CDR3 DNA reads TGTGCCAGCACCCAGGGGAACTATGGCTACACCTTC. Protein product: CASTQGNYGYTF. The V and J genes are TRBV28 and TRBJ1-2, with D maybe TRBD1 (6 bases). This CDR3 has 12 residues. Trimming cost V 7 bases and J 2 bases, with 8 bases left between them. Germline V gene sequence: CDR1 MDHEN, CDR2 SYDVKM.

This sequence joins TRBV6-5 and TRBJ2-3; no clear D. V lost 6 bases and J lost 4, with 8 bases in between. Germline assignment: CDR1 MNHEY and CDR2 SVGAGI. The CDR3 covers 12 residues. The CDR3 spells CASRPTSDTQYF. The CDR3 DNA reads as TGTGCCAGCAGACCGACATCAGATACGCAGTATTTT.

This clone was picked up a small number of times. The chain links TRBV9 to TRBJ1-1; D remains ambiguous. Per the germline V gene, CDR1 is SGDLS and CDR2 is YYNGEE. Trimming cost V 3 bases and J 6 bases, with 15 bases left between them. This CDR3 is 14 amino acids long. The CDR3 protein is CASSALLTVAEAFF. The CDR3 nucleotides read TGTGCCAGCAGCGCCCTCCTTACCGTGGCTGAAGCTTTCTTT.